This entry describes one T cell receptor (beta chain). Its target is unknown. This PCR relied on a set of 60 Vbeta primers and 13 Jbeta primers. Clones were read by immunoSEQ multiplex PCR, and TCRdb kept only the in-frame ones, dropping some. The table shows more than 110,000 clones, with roughly four fifths occurring only once. The data originate from a study of cytomegalovirus exposure and HLA in healthy donors. Study-level results: TCR beta V- and J-gene trimming, according to a later analysis, was linked to a missense DCLRE1C variant.

J gave up 2 bases and V 7 bases, and 8 bases lay outside the gene matches. The CDR3 has 16 residues. Germline assignment: CDR1 SGHRS and CDR2 YFSETQ. The receptor was derived from a woman aged 50 to 60 in good health and CMV-seronegative. Sequencing used PBMCs. The J gene is TRBJ2-3, the V gene TRBV5-1; 12 bases are shared with TRBD2. The chain's CDR3 is CASSATSGGPTDTQYF. The DNA for the CDR3 is TGCGCCAGCTCGGCCACTAGCGGGGGGCCCACAGATACGCAGTATTTT.